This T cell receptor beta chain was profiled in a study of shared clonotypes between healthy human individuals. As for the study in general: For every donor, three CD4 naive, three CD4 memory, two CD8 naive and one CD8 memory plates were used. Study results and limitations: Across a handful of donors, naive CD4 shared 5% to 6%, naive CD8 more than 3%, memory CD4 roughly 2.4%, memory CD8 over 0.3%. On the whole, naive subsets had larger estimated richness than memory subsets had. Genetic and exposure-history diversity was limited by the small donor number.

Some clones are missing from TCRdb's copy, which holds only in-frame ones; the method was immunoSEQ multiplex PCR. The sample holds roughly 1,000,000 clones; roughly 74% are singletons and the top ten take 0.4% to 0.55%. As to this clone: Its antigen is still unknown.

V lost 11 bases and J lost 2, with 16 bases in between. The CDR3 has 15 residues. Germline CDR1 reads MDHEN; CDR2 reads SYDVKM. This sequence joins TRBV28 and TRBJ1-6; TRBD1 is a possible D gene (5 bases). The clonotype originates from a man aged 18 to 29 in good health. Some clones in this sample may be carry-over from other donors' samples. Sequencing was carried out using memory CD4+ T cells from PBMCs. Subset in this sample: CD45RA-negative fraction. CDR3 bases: TGTGCCGCGTCTATCGGGGGGACCTATAATTCACCCCTCCACTTT. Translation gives CAASIGGTYNSPLHF.